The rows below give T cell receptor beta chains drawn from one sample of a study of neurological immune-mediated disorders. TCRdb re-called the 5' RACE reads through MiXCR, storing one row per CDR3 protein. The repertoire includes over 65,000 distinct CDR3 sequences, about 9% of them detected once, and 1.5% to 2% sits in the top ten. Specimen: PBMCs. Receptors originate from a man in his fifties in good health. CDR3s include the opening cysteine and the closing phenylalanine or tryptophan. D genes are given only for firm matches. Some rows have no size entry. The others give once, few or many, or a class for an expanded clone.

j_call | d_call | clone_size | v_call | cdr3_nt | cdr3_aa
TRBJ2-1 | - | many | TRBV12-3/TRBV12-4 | TGTGCCAGCAGTCAACGGACTTTAGAGCAGTTCTTC | CASSQRTLEQFF
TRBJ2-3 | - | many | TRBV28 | TGTGCCAGCAGTTTTCGTAGCGCATCTAGCACAGATACGCAGTATTTT | CASSFRSASSTDTQYF
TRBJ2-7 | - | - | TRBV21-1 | TGTGCCAGCAGCAAAGACCCCCCTGGACAGGGGGACCCGATCGAGACCTACGAGCAGTACTTT | CASSKDPPGQGDPIETYEQYF
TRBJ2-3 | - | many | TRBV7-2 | TGTGCCAGCAGCCAGAGCACAGATACGCAGTATTTT | CASSQSTDTQYF
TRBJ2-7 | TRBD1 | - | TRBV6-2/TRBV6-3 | TGTGCCAGCAGAAGATCTACAGGGGCCCTCTACGAGCAGTACTTC | CASRRSTGALYEQYF
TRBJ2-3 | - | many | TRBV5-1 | TGCGCCAGCAGCCCCCCGACACCGAACACAGATACGCAGTATTTT | CASSPPTPNTDTQYF
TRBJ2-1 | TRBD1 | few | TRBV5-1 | TGCGCCAGCAGCTCTTCCGGGACAGATTACAATGAGCAGTTCTTC | CASSSSGTDYNEQFF
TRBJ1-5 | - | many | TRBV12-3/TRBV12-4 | TGTGCCAGCAAGGCGAGCAATCAGCCCCAGCATTTT | CASKASNQPQHF
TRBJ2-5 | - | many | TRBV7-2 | TGTGCCAGCAGCCGAACATACAGGGTCGAGACCCAGTACTTC | CASSRTYRVETQYF
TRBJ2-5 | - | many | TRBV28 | TGTGCCAGCTTCAGGGTACATCAAGAGACCCAGTACTTC | CASFRVHQETQYF
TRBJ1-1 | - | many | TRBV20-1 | TGCAGTGCGAGGGGGGGGGGACCTGAAGCTTTCTTT | CSARGGGPEAFF
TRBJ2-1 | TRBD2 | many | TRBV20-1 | TGCAGTGCACCCCCGGAGGGACTAGCGGGGGTTAATCAGTTCTTC | CSAPPEGLAGVNQFF
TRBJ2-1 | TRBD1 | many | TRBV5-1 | TGCGCCAGCAGCGGGGGACAGGGGGCTTTCGATGAGCAGTTCTTC | CASSGGQGAFDEQFF